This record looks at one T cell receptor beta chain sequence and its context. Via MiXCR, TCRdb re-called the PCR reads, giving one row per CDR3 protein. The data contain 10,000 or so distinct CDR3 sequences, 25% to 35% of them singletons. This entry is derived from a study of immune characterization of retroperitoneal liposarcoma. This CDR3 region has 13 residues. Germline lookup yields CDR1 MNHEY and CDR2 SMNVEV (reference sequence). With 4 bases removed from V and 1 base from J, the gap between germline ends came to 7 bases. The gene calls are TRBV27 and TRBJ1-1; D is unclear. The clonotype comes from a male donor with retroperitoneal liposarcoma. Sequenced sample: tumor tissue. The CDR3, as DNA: TGTGCCAGCAGTTCTCAGAAGAACACTGAAGCTTTCTTT. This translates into CASSSQKNTEAFF.